A single sample is the source of the 5 T cell receptor beta chains below, sequenced in a study of T cell changes during pregnancy in multiple sclerosis. Data came from immunoSEQ multiplex PCR; TCRdb stores just in-frame clones and leaves some out. The data hold tens of thousands of clones, with 93% observed a single time. The input for sequencing was CD8+ T cells from peripheral blood mononuclear cells, taken in the second trimester of pregnancy. These receptors were collected from a female donor with multiple sclerosis, enrolled in a pregnancy study.

The chain's CDR3 is CASSYQGQGNEQYF. Written as DNA, the CDR3 is TGTGCCAGCAGTTACCAGGGACAGGGAAACGAGCAGTACTTC. The V gene is TRBV6-5, the J gene TRBJ2-7, with 9 bases aligning to TRBD1. Trimming removed 2 bases from V and 5 bases from J; junction bases left unmatched: 4. The CDR3 has 14 residues. Germline CDR1 is MNHEY and CDR2 is SVGAGI.

The V call is TRBV9, the J call TRBJ2-5; a weak D match, TRBD1 (6 bases). Trimming pared 3 bases from V and 5 bases from J, leaving 20 bases between. Germline V lookup: CDR1 SGDLS, CDR2 YYNGEE. This CDR3 contains 16 residues. The CDR3 is CASSATPPGTRETQYF. As DNA, the CDR3 is TGTGCCAGCAGCGCCACTCCCCCGGGGACAAGGGAGACCCAGTACTTC.

The rearrangement links TRBV7-6 to TRBJ2-7; D gene unclear. Germline assignment: CDR1 SGHVS and CDR2 FNYEAQ. Trimming took 1 base from V and 3 from J, leaving 10 bases between them. This CDR3 has 14 amino acids. CDR3 sequence reads: CASSLEQTLYEQYF. Written as DNA, the CDR3 is TGTGCCAGCAGCTTAGAACAGACCCTCTACGAGCAGTACTTC.

This chain connects TRBV29-1 to TRBJ2-2, with D uncertain. The CDR3 has 15 amino acids. The V end was cut by 0 bases, the J end by 0 bases, with 8 bases between. Germline V gene sequence: CDR1 SQVTM, CDR2 ANQGSEA. CDR3 protein: CSVEDPVANTGELFF. CDR3 bases: TGCAGCGTTGAAGATCCGGTAGCGAACACCGGGGAGCTGTTTTTT.

The chain couples TRBV4-1 to TRBJ2-5; TRBD1 matches 7 bases. J lost 2 bases, V lost 3 bases, and 6 bases had no gene match. There are 15 residues in the CDR3. Germline V gives CDR1 MGHRA, CDR2 YSYEKL. As DNA, the CDR3 is TGCGCCAGCAGCCATCGACAGGGAACGCAAGAGACCCAGTACTTC. Its translation: CASSHRQGTQETQYF.